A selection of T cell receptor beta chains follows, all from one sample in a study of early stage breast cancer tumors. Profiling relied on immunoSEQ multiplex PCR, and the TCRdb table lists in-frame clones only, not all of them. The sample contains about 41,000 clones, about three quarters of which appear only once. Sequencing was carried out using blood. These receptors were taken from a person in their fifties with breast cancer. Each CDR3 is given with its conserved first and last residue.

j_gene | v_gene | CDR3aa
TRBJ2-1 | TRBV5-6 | CASSLGPSSNEQFF
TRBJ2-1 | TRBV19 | CASGTRTSYNEQFF
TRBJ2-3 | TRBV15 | CATSPGGATDTQYF
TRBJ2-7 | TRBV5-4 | CASSRVTSGTNEQYF
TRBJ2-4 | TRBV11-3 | CASSLTGADIQYF
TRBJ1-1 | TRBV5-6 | CASSLLETGYYTEAFF
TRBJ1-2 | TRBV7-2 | CASSLTPETGGRYGYTF
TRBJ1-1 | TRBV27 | CASSLFRPDRMNTEAFF
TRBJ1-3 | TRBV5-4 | CASSLGQGAGNTIYF
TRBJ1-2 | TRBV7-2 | CASSETGGGGYGYTF
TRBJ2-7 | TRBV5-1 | CASSLAPGTYEQYF